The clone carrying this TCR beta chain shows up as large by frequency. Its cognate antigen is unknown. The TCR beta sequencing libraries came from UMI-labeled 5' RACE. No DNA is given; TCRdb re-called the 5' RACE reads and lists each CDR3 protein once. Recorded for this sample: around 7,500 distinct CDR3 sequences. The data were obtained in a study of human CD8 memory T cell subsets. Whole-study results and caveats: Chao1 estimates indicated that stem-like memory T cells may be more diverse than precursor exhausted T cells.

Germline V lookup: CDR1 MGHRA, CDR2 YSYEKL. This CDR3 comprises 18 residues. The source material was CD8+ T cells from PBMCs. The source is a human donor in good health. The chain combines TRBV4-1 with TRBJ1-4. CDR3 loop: CASSQDPGTAATNEKLFF.